The rows below give T cell receptor beta chains drawn from one sample of a study of cytomegalovirus exposure and HLA in healthy donors. Profiling relied on immunoSEQ multiplex PCR, and the TCRdb table lists in-frame clones only, not all of them. The data contain over 100,000 clones, about 77% of them singletons. The material sequenced was PBMCs. All receptors come from a woman between 35 and 50 years old in good health and CMV-seronegative. Each CDR3 is given with its conserved first and last residue. Fields, in order: clone size, D gene, J gene, V gene, CDR3 protein, CDR3 DNA. A D gene is named only where the DNA matches it firmly. Clone size is given for some rows only: seen once, a few or many times, or a class if the clone is expanded.

clone_size: once
d_call: -
j_call: TRBJ2-1
v_call: TRBV25-1
cdr3_aa: CASSATSSLLYNEQFF
cdr3_nt: TGTGCCAGCAGTGCAACTAGCAGCCTACTATACAATGAGCAGTTCTTC

clone_size: few
d_call: -
j_call: TRBJ2-3
v_call: TRBV30
cdr3_aa: CAWSVRSTDTQYF
cdr3_nt: TGTGCCTGGAGTGTACGGTCGACAGATACGCAGTATTTT

clone_size: -
d_call: TRBD1
j_call: TRBJ2-1
v_call: TRBV6-1
cdr3_aa: CASRQTGTYNEQFF
cdr3_nt: TGTGCCAGCAGGCAGACAGGGACCTACAATGAGCAGTTCTTC

clone_size: -
d_call: -
j_call: TRBJ1-2
v_call: TRBV5-1
cdr3_aa: CASSLDRKGYTF
cdr3_nt: TGCGCCAGCAGCTTGGACAGAAAGGGCTACACCTTC

clone_size: -
d_call: -
j_call: TRBJ1-1
v_call: TRBV7-9
cdr3_aa: CASSVARTWNTEAFF
cdr3_nt: TGTGCCAGCAGCGTAGCCCGGACATGGAACACTGAAGCTTTCTTT

clone_size: few
d_call: TRBD1
j_call: TRBJ2-7
v_call: TRBV29-1
cdr3_aa: CSVERDRGHEQYF
cdr3_nt: TGCAGCGTCGAACGGGACAGGGGACACGAGCAGTACTTC

clone_size: -
d_call: -
j_call: TRBJ2-7
v_call: TRBV6-1
cdr3_aa: CATFRDWYEQYF
cdr3_nt: TGTGCCACCTTCCGAGACTGGTACGAGCAGTACTTC

clone_size: -
d_call: -
j_call: TRBJ1-6
v_call: TRBV4-2
cdr3_aa: CASSQDGGPPLHF
cdr3_nt: TGTGCCAGCAGCCAAGACGGAGGGCCACCCCTCCACTTT

clone_size: few
d_call: -
j_call: TRBJ1-2
v_call: TRBV5-6
cdr3_aa: CASSLNGQIDRGYTF
cdr3_nt: TGTGCCAGCAGCCTCAATGGACAGATCGATCGTGGCTACACCTTC

clone_size: -
d_call: TRBD1
j_call: TRBJ2-7
v_call: TRBV7-9
cdr3_aa: CASSSTGVDYEQYF
cdr3_nt: TGTGCCAGCAGCTCGACAGGGGTGGACTACGAGCAGTACTTC

clone_size: -
d_call: -
j_call: TRBJ2-7
v_call: TRBV9
cdr3_aa: CASSVTGLEEYEQYF
cdr3_nt: TGTGCCAGCAGCGTAACAGGTCTAGAAGAATACGAGCAGTACTTC

clone_size: -
d_call: TRBD1
j_call: TRBJ1-2
v_call: TRBV5-1
cdr3_aa: CASSLALDRVNYGYTF
cdr3_nt: TGCGCCAGCAGCTTGGCATTGGACAGGGTTAACTATGGCTACACCTTC

clone_size: few
d_call: TRBD1
j_call: TRBJ1-5
v_call: TRBV6-5
cdr3_aa: CASRDRNQPQHF
cdr3_nt: TGTGCCAGCAGGGACAGGAATCAGCCCCAGCATTTT

clone_size: -
d_call: -
j_call: TRBJ1-2
v_call: TRBV7-9
cdr3_aa: CSSSLASGGQGYGYTF
cdr3_nt: TGTTCCAGCAGCTTAGCCTCGGGAGGGCAGGGCTATGGCTACACCTTC

clone_size: -
d_call: -
j_call: TRBJ1-6
v_call: TRBV6-5
cdr3_aa: CATTTVNSPLHF
cdr3_nt: TGTGCCACAACGACAGTCAATTCACCCCTCCACTTT

clone_size: -
d_call: TRBD1
j_call: TRBJ1-2
v_call: TRBV6-6
cdr3_aa: CASSMTGGNGYTF
cdr3_nt: TGTGCCAGCAGCATGACAGGGGGTAATGGCTACACCTTC

clone_size: -
d_call: TRBD1
j_call: TRBJ1-1
v_call: TRBV19
cdr3_aa: CASRRKPGQGAGTEAFF
cdr3_nt: TGTGCCAGTAGGAGGAAACCGGGACAGGGGGCGGGCACTGAAGCTTTCTTT

clone_size: -
d_call: -
j_call: TRBJ2-7
v_call: TRBV5-6
cdr3_aa: CASSLLQGSEYF
cdr3_nt: TGTGCCAGCAGCTTGCTACAGGGCTCTGAGTACTTC

clone_size: -
d_call: -
j_call: TRBJ1-5
v_call: TRBV19
cdr3_aa: CASTQSTKPQHF
cdr3_nt: TGTGCCAGTACACAATCCACAAAGCCCCAGCATTTT

clone_size: -
d_call: TRBD2
j_call: TRBJ2-3
v_call: TRBV7-8
cdr3_aa: CASSRPLAGGNTDTQYF
cdr3_nt: TGTGCCAGCAGCCGTCCCTTAGCGGGGGGTAACACAGATACGCAGTATTTT

clone_size: few
d_call: -
j_call: TRBJ2-5
v_call: TRBV5-1
cdr3_aa: CASSFRGQETQYF
cdr3_nt: TGCGCCAGCAGCTTTAGAGGCCAAGAGACCCAGTACTTC

clone_size: -
d_call: -
j_call: TRBJ2-7
v_call: TRBV19
cdr3_aa: CASSIAGASYEQYF
cdr3_nt: TGTGCCAGTAGTATTGCAGGGGCATCCTACGAGCAGTACTTC

clone_size: once
d_call: -
j_call: TRBJ2-5
v_call: TRBV6-1
cdr3_aa: CASRAENGAQYF
cdr3_nt: TGTGCCAGCAGAGCGGAAAATGGGGCCCAGTACTTC

clone_size: -
d_call: -
j_call: TRBJ1-3
v_call: TRBV4-1
cdr3_aa: CASSLRTISGNTIYF
cdr3_nt: TGCGCCAGCAGCCTTCGGACTATCTCTGGAAACACCATATATTTT

clone_size: -
d_call: -
j_call: TRBJ1-3
v_call: TRBV6-5
cdr3_aa: CASSNTKSGNTIYF
cdr3_nt: TGTGCCAGCAGCAACACTAAGTCTGGAAACACCATATATTTT

clone_size: -
d_call: TRBD1
j_call: TRBJ2-1
v_call: TRBV7-3
cdr3_aa: CASSDRGNEQFF
cdr3_nt: TGTGCCAGCAGCGACAGGGGTAATGAGCAGTTCTTC

clone_size: -
d_call: TRBD1
j_call: TRBJ1-1
v_call: TRBV29-1
cdr3_aa: CSVEGQRNTEAFF
cdr3_nt: TGCAGCGTTGAGGGACAGAGGAACACTGAAGCTTTCTTT

clone_size: -
d_call: -
j_call: TRBJ1-2
v_call: TRBV7-8
cdr3_aa: CASSLVTGQPATYGYTF
cdr3_nt: TGTGCCAGCAGCTTAGTAACCGGACAGCCAGCAACATATGGCTACACCTTC

clone_size: -
d_call: -
j_call: TRBJ1-1
v_call: TRBV5-6
cdr3_aa: CASSLALGRGARTEASF
cdr3_nt: TGTGCCAGCAGCTTGGCGTTGGGTCGGGGGGCGCGAACTGAAGCTTCCTTT

clone_size: -
d_call: -
j_call: TRBJ1-1
v_call: TRBV19
cdr3_aa: CASSIVGGARWNTEAFF
cdr3_nt: TGTGCCAGTAGTATAGTAGGGGGGGCGCGGTGGAACACTGAAGCTTTCTTT

clone_size: -
d_call: TRBD1
j_call: TRBJ1-4
v_call: TRBV29-1
cdr3_aa: CSVEDPGQGATNEKLFF
cdr3_nt: TGCAGCGTTGAAGATCCAGGACAGGGGGCAACTAATGAAAAACTGTTTTTT

clone_size: -
d_call: -
j_call: TRBJ1-2
v_call: TRBV6-5
cdr3_aa: CASSYSRLFYGYTF
cdr3_nt: TGTGCCAGCAGTTACTCGAGACTTTTCTATGGCTACACCTTC

clone_size: -
d_call: -
j_call: TRBJ1-2
v_call: TRBV19
cdr3_aa: CASSIIRGSNGYTF
cdr3_nt: TGTGCCAGTAGTATCATAAGGGGATCGAATGGCTACACCTTC

clone_size: -
d_call: -
j_call: TRBJ1-1
v_call: TRBV19
cdr3_aa: CASSTRQVDTEAFF
cdr3_nt: TGTGCCAGTAGTACGAGACAGGTAGATACTGAAGCTTTCTTT

clone_size: -
d_call: TRBD1
j_call: TRBJ2-7
v_call: TRBV4-1
cdr3_aa: CASSGGQGPSYEQYF
cdr3_nt: TGCGCCAGCTCTGGGGGACAGGGGCCCTCCTACGAGCAGTACTTC

clone_size: -
d_call: TRBD1
j_call: TRBJ1-1
v_call: TRBV2
cdr3_aa: CASRSGGRMNTEAFF
cdr3_nt: TGTGCCAGCAGATCAGGGGGTAGGATGAACACTGAAGCTTTCTTT

clone_size: -
d_call: -
j_call: TRBJ1-1
v_call: TRBV10-3
cdr3_aa: CAISEQGWNTEAFF
cdr3_nt: TGTGCCATCAGTGAACAGGGTTGGAACACTGAAGCTTTCTTT

clone_size: -
d_call: -
j_call: TRBJ2-7
v_call: TRBV25-1
cdr3_aa: CASSGRRRYSYEQYF
cdr3_nt: TGTGCCAGCAGTGGACGTCGGAGATACTCCTACGAGCAGTACTTC

clone_size: -
d_call: TRBD1
j_call: TRBJ2-2
v_call: TRBV5-1
cdr3_aa: CASGTGASTGELFF
cdr3_nt: TGCGCCAGCGGGACAGGGGCGAGCACCGGGGAGCTGTTTTTT

clone_size: -
d_call: -
j_call: TRBJ1-5
v_call: TRBV6-5
cdr3_aa: CASRAGIVNQPQHF
cdr3_nt: TGTGCCAGCAGAGCCGGGATAGTCAATCAGCCCCAGCATTTT

clone_size: -
d_call: TRBD1
j_call: TRBJ1-5
v_call: TRBV9
cdr3_aa: CASSETGESNQPQHF
cdr3_nt: TGTGCCAGCAGCGAGACAGGGGAAAGCAATCAGCCCCAGCATTTT

clone_size: -
d_call: TRBD1
j_call: TRBJ1-5
v_call: TRBV18
cdr3_aa: CASSPGQDNQPQHF
cdr3_nt: TGTGCCAGCTCACCCGGACAGGACAATCAGCCCCAGCATTTT